This TCR beta chain was observed in a study of T-cell memory formation after mild COVID-19. Study-level points and caveats: Proof of SARS-CoV-2 specificity was absent for the second-wave clones that crested on day 37.

The CDR3 length is 14 residues. The V and J ends lost 7 bases and 4 bases, in that order; junction bases with no gene match: 8. TCR alpha and TCR beta cDNA libraries carrying sample barcodes and UMIs came from 5'RACE with constant-segment primers. From the 5' RACE reads, TCRdb called clonotypes with MiXCR, one entry per CDR3 protein. The sample records about 210,000 distinct CDR3 sequences, under 30% being singletons. This clonotype has at least ten counts. Its antigen is currently unknown. The clonotype was recovered from an adult woman who had mild COVID-19 (a few samples of this study predate the infection). Cell type and time point are not known. The sequencing input was PBMCs or a T cell subset sorted from them (not recorded which). V usage is TRBV12-3 or TRBV12-4 and J usage is TRBJ1-1, with 8 bases lining up with TRBD1. Here the CDR3 reads CASTPTGVGTEAFF. Here the CDR3 DNA reads TGTGCCAGCACCCCGACAGGGGTAGGCACTGAAGCTTTCTTT.